Below are 14 T cell receptor beta chains sequenced from a single sample in a study of post-analysis software for immune sequencing data. The study, taken as a whole, reports: Patients used several TRBV segments, including TRBV5-6, TRBV5-1 and TRBV20-1, more often than controls.

No antigens are known for them. Built from TCR beta cDNA, the libraries had unique molecular identifiers in them. TCRdb re-analysed the PCR reads in MiXCR, keeping a single row per CDR3 protein. This table holds roughly 800,000 distinct CDR3 sequences, approximately 44% found once. Sequencing used blood. These receptors all come from a girl between 10 and 17 years old with multiple sclerosis.

The rearrangement links TRBV27 to TRBJ2-6; 8 positions match TRBD1. V trimming: 3 bases; J trimming: 1 base; junction bases outside the gene matches: 5. The CDR3 covers 17 residues. CDR1 and CDR2 from the germline V gene are MNHEY and SMNVEV (reference sequence). The CDR3 region has the DNA TGTGCCAGCAGTTTCGGCAGGGGGCCTTCTGGGGCCAACGTCCTGACTTTC. Encoded protein: CASSFGRGPSGANVLTF.

V is TRBV7-9 and J is TRBJ2-5; a weak D match, TRBD1 (6 bases). V was clipped by 2 bases and J by 5 bases, with 15 bases between them. The CDR3 has 15 amino acids. Germline lookup yields CDR1 SEHNR and CDR2 FQNEAQ (reference sequence). CDR3 DNA: TGTGCCAGCAGCTTAAGAGGACAGCTAAGGGAGACCCAGTACTTC. Amino acid sequence: CASSLRGQLRETQYF.

As DNA, the CDR3 is TGTGCCAGCAGCCAGGCCCTAGGTACGCAGTATTTT. It specifies CASSQALGTQYF. J is TRBJ2-3 and V is TRBV3-1; unclear D gene. The germline gives CDR1 LGHDT, CDR2 YNNKEL (reference sequence). The germline V and J ends were trimmed by 3 bases and 8 bases, with 9 bases remaining between them. This CDR3 contains 12 residues.

This clonotype came up a few times. The chain combines TRBV21-1 with TRBJ2-7; TRBD1 reflects the table's D call only, with no check against the DNA. TRBV21-1 represents a pseudogene. This CDR3 has 15 residues. CDR3 bases: TGTGCCAGCATCAACCCTGGGATCCTTTCCTACGAGCAGTACTTC. Protein product: CASINPGILSYEQYF.

This clonotype came up a few times. The J gene is TRBJ2-1, the V gene TRBV29-1, with 12 bases fitting TRBD2. The CDR3 runs 12 residues. Germline V CDR1 and CDR2: SQVTM, ANQGSEA. With V trimmed by 6 bases and J by 12 bases, 6 bases remained unmatched. CDR3 sequence (DNA): TGCAGCGTACGGACTAGCGGGACCTGGCAGTTCTTC. Amino acid sequence: CSVRTSGTWQFF.

The chain is built from TRBV20-1 and TRBJ1-2, with D possibly being TRBD1 (5 bases). There are 14 residues in the CDR3. The ends were cut back, 5 bases at V and 2 bases at J, with 15 bases in the middle. CDR1 DFQATT and CDR2 SNEGSKA come from the germline V gene (reference sequence). This CDR3 is CSAQGVSTNYGYTF. The CDR3 nucleotides are TGCAGTGCTCAGGGTGTGAGTACGAACTATGGCTACACCTTC.

This clonotype has just a few counts. The chain joins TRBV3-1 to TRBJ2-7; D is undetermined. The CDR3 is 14 amino acids. Trimming took off 0 bases at V and 1 base at J, with 7 bases between the two ends. Germline lookup yields CDR1 LGHDT and CDR2 YNNKEL (reference sequence). The CDR3 region has the DNA TGTGCCAGCAGCCAAGATGCAATTTCCTACGAGCAGTACTTC. Its protein product is CASSQDAISYEQYF.

V usage is TRBV29-1 and J usage is TRBJ2-7, with D uncertain. CDR1 and CDR2 (germline): SQVTM, ANQGSEA. V lost 7 bases and J lost 7, with 5 bases in between. The CDR3 has 8 amino acids. The CDR3: CSDNEQYF. For the CDR3, the DNA is TGCAGCGACAATGAGCAGTACTTC.

V and J are TRBV12-3 or TRBV12-4 and TRBJ1-2, with a weak D call TRBD1 (5 bases). The CDR3 spans 13 residues. The germline V and J ends were trimmed by 5 bases and 4 bases, with 11 bases remaining between them. The CDR3 DNA follows: TGTGCCAGCAGTGCTCGGAGGGGCTATGGCTACACCTTC. Its translation is CASSARRGYGYTF.

CDR3 DNA sequence: TGTGCCAGCAGTTACCCTAGCGGCTCCTACGAGCAGTACTTC. It specifies CASSYPSGSYEQYF. This sequence joins TRBV6-2 or TRBV6-3 and TRBJ2-7; 7 bases map to TRBD2. This CDR3 comprises 14 residues. The V and J ends lost 2 bases and 0 bases, in that order; junction bases with no gene match: 1. CDR1 is MNHEY and CDR2 is SVGEGT in the germline V gene.

This clonotype was counted between two and nine times. The chain joins TRBV27 to TRBJ2-1; unclear D gene. CDR1 is MNHEY and CDR2 is SMNVEV in the germline V gene (reference sequence). The V gene lost 4 bases and the J gene lost 9 bases, with 10 bases spanning the gap. The CDR3 has 12 amino acids. The CDR3 nucleotides are TGTGCCAGCAGTTACCTCTTCAGTGAGCAGTTCTTC. As protein: CASSYLFSEQFF.

The J gene is TRBJ1-2, the V gene TRBV30; 7 nucleotides align to TRBD1. Germline V gene lookup returns CDR1 GTSNPN and CDR2 SVGIG (reference sequence). The CDR3 loop spans 18 amino acids. J lost 1 base, V lost 2 bases, and 16 bases had no gene match. The chain's CDR3 is CAWSPGALMDRFNYGYTF. CDR3 DNA sequence: TGTGCCTGGAGTCCTGGGGCCCTGATGGACAGGTTTAACTATGGCTACACCTTC.

The chain couples TRBV14 to TRBJ1-2; D gene uncertain. This CDR3 region has 13 residues. V gave up 4 bases and J gave up 5 bases, with 11 bases separating them. Germline values: CDR1 SGHDN, CDR2 FVKESK. The chain's CDR3 is CASSPGGMYGYTF. Written as DNA, the CDR3 is TGTGCCAGCAGCCCCGGAGGGATGTATGGCTACACCTTC.

The gene calls are TRBV12-3 or TRBV12-4 and TRBJ2-1; a weak D match, TRBD2 (6 bases). The CDR3 runs to 12 residues. V gave up 3 bases and J gave up 14 bases, with 14 bases separating them. CDR3 sequence: CASSLGRGWEFF. CDR3 DNA: TGTGCCAGCAGTTTGGGCCGGGGGTGGGAGTTCTTC.